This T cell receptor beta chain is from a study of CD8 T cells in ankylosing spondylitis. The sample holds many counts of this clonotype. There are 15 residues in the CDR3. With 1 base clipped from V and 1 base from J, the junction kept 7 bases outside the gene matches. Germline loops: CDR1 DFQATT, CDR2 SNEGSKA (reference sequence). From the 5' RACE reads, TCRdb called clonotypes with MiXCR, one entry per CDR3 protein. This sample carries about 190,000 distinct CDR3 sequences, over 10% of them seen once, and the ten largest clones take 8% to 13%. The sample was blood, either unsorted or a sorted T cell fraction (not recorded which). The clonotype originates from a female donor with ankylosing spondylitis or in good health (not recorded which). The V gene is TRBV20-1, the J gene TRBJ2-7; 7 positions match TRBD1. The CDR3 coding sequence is TGCAGTGCTAGAGCCTTTAGACAGGGTTCCTACGAGCAGTACTTC. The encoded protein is CSARAFRQGSYEQYF.